The 13 T cell receptor beta chains below all came from one sample that was sequenced in a study of T cell responses to AZD1222 COVID-19 vaccine. Using immunoSEQ multiplex PCR, the repertoire was profiled, and TCRdb retains in-frame clones only, with some absent. This sample has some 120,000 clones; about 88% occur once, and the top ten carry approximately 8.8%. Source: peripheral blood, taken 28 days after the second AZD1222 dose. These receptors all come from an adult who received the AZD1222 COVID-19 vaccine.

This chain uses TRBV19 with TRBJ2-6; D may be TRBD1 (5 bases). Germline CDR1 is LNHDA and CDR2 is SQIVND (reference sequence). The CDR3 runs 18 residues. Trimming left V 1 base short and J 5 bases short, with 18 bases between. The DNA for the CDR3 is TGTGCCAGTAGTATAGCTTCACCGACAGTTTTCTGGGCCAACGTCCTGACTTTC. Translation gives CASSIASPTVFWANVLTF. Drawing the rest from reference TRBV19 and TRBJ2-6, the complete variable domain is DGGITQSPKYLFRKEGQNVTLSCEQNLNHDAMYWYRQDPGQGLRLIYYSQIVNDFQKGDIAEGYSVSREKKESFPLTVTSAQKNPTAFYLCASSIASPTVFWANVLTFGAGSRLTVL.

J is TRBJ2-3 and V is TRBV7-9; TRBD1 agrees at 9 bases. Per the germline V gene, CDR1 is SEHNR and CDR2 is FQNEAQ (reference sequence). The CDR3 extends over 17 amino acids. The V segment lost 4 bases and the J segment 4 bases; nucleotides outside the gene matches: 12. CDR3 residues: CASSSPRGTGSADTQYF. The CDR3 DNA sequence: TGTGCCAGCAGCTCCCCCAGGGGGACAGGGAGCGCAGATACGCAGTATTTT.

The V call is TRBV30, the J call TRBJ2-7; TRBD1 might be the D (6 bases). The CDR3 consists of 12 residues. The ends were cut back, 1 base at V and 4 bases at J, with 8 bases in the middle. Per the germline V gene, CDR1 is GTSNPN and CDR2 is SVGIG (reference sequence). For the CDR3, the DNA is TGTGCCTGGAGTGCCCAGGGGTACGAGCAGTACTTC. Translated, it gives CAWSAQGYEQYF.

The chain links TRBV18 to TRBJ2-6, with D unresolved. The germline gives CDR1 KGHSH, CDR2 LQKENI. CDR3 size: 16 residues. The V and J ends lost 3 bases and 3 bases respectively, with 12 bases between them. The CDR3 sequence is CASSPGGRYGANVLTF. The CDR3 nucleotides read TGTGCCAGCTCACCCGGTGGCAGGTATGGGGCCAACGTCCTGACTTTC.

This chain links TRBV10-3 with TRBJ1-5, with D tentatively TRBD1 (5 bases). CDR3 length: 17 amino acids. The germline gives CDR1 ENHRY, CDR2 SYGVKD. The V end lost 3 bases, the J end lost 6 bases, and 21 bases lay between the germline ends. The CDR3 region has the DNA TGTGCCATCAGTGAAATGAAATGGGAGGGGAAGACTCAGCCCCAGCATTTT. Amino acid sequence: CAISEMKWEGKTQPQHF.

The J gene is TRBJ1-1, the V gene TRBV6-5; 8 nucleotides align to TRBD1. CDR3 length: 14 residues. After removal of 11 bases from V and 5 bases from J, the junction contained 13 bases not matched to a gene. CDR1 and CDR2 from the germline V gene are MNHEY and SVGAGI. The chain's CDR3 is CAAGTGQRGTEAFF. The CDR3 DNA is TGTGCCGCCGGGACAGGCCAAAGAGGGACTGAAGCTTTCTTT.

The chain is built from TRBV6-5 and TRBJ2-5; D remains ambiguous. V shed 6 bases and J shed 4 bases, with 15 bases lying between them. Germline-derived CDR1 and CDR2 are MNHEY and SVGAGI. The CDR3 covers 14 residues. CDR3 protein: CASSQYMRGETQYF. CDR3 DNA sequence: TGTGCCAGCAGCCAATATATGCGAGGAGAGACCCAGTACTTC.

The genes are TRBV5-1 and TRBJ1-5; TRBD1 matches 9 bases. CDR3 size: 16 residues. Germline CDR1 SGHRS, CDR2 YFSETQ. V was clipped by 0 bases and J by 7 bases; unmatched bases: 8. The CDR3 nucleotides read TGCGCCAGCAGCTTGGCGGGACAGGGTTCAGGACAGCCCCAGCATTTT. It codes for CASSLAGQGSGQPQHF.

J is TRBJ1-2 and V is TRBV18; tentative D call: TRBD1 (5 bases). Looked up from germline, CDR1 is KGHSH and CDR2 is LQKENI. V was pared by 3 bases and J by 7 bases, with 21 bases between. This CDR3 has 16 amino acids. The CDR3 DNA follows: TGTGCCAGCTCACCGCGGGAAGGGGATGTTACGGGTGGCTACACCTTC. Translated, it gives CASSPREGDVTGGYTF.

This clone appeared once. This sequence joins TRBV6-5 and TRBJ1-2; D not certain. Germline V gene lookup returns CDR1 MNHEY and CDR2 SVGAGI. The length of the CDR3 is 12 residues. Trimming removed 0 bases from V and 6 bases from J, with 5 bases in between. The CDR3 nucleotides read TGTGCCAGCAGTTACTCCGGGGATGGCTACACCTTC. It is translated as CASSYSGDGYTF.

This clone was seen just once. The V call is TRBV5-1, the J call TRBJ2-3; maybe TRBD2 (5 bases). This CDR3 is 13 amino acids long. Per germline, CDR1 SGHRS and CDR2 YFSETQ. The germline V and J ends were trimmed by 7 bases and 0 bases, with 9 bases remaining between them. CDR3 bases: TGCGCCAGCGAGGACTCTAGCACAGATACGCAGTATTTT. This translates into CASEDSSTDTQYF.

The chain couples TRBV6-2 or TRBV6-3 to TRBJ2-5; D might be TRBD1 (5 bases). The CDR3 loop spans 14 amino acids. V was trimmed by 0 bases and J by 4 bases, leaving 9 bases between them. Germline lookup yields CDR1 MNHEY and CDR2 SVGEGT. CDR3: CASSYSGQGETQYF. CDR3 DNA sequence: TGTGCCAGCAGTTACTCAGGTCAGGGAGAGACCCAGTACTTC.

V and J are TRBV10-3 and TRBJ1-6; D uncertain. CDR1 and CDR2 from the germline V gene are ENHRY and SYGVKD. The V end lost 6 bases, the J end lost 8 bases, and 14 bases lay between the germline ends. The CDR3 is 14 amino acids. The CDR3: CAISPRGLDSPLHF. The CDR3 nucleotides are TGTGCCATCAGCCCCCGGGGATTAGATTCACCCCTCCACTTT.